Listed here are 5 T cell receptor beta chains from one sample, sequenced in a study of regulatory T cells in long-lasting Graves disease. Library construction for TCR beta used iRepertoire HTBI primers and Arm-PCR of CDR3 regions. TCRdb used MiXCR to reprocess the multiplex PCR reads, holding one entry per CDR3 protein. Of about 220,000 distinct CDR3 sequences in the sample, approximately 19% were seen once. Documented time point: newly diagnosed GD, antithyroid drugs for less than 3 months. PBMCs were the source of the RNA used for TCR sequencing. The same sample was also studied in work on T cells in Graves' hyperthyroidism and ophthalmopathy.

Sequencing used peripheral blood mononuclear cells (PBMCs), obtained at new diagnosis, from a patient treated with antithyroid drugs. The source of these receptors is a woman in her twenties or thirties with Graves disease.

Written as DNA, the CDR3 is TGCGCCAGCAGGGGGGGGACTAGCGGAACCAAAGAGACCCAGTACTTC. Its translation: CASRGGTSGTKETQYF. V usage is TRBV5-1 and J usage is TRBJ2-5; 11 nucleotides agree with TRBD2. The CDR3 consists of 16 residues. V gave up 5 bases and J gave up 3 bases; unmatched junction bases: 9. The germline V gene has CDR1 SGHRS and CDR2 YFSETQ.

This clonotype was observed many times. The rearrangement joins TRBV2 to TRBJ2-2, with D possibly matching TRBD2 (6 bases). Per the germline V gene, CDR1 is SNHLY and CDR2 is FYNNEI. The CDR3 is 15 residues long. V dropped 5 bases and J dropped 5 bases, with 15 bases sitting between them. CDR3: CASSSNGSRTGELFF. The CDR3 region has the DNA TGTGCCAGCAGTTCTAACGGGAGCCGGACCGGGGAGCTGTTTTTT.

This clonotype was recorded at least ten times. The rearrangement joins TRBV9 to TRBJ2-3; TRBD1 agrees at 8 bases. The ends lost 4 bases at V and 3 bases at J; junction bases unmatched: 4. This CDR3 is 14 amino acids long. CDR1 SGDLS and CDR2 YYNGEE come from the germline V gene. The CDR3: CASSFRGRTDTQYF. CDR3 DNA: TGTGCCAGCAGCTTCAGGGGGCGTACAGATACGCAGTATTTT.

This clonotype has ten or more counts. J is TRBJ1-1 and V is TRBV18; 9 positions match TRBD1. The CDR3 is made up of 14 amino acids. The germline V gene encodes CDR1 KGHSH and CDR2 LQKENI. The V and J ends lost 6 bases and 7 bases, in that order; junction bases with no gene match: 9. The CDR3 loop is CASSPPDRGFEAFF. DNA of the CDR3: TGTGCCAGCTCCCCGCCCGACAGGGGGTTTGAAGCTTTCTTT.

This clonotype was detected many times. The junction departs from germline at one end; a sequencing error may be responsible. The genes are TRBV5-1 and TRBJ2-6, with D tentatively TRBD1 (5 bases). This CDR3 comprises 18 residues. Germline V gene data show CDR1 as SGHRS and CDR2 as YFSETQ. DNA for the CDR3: TGTGCCAGCAGCTTGACCAGGGCGATAACCTCTGGGGCCAACGTCCTGACTTTC. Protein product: CASSLTRAITSGANVLTF. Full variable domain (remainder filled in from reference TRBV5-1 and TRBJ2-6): KAGVTQTPRYLIKTRGQQVTLSCSPISGHRSVSWYQQTPGQGLQFLFEYFSETQRNKGNFPGRFSGRQFSNSRSEMNVSTLELGDSALYLCASSLTRAITSGANVLTFGAGSRLTVL.